Sequencing of this T cell receptor beta chain was carried out in a study of shared clonotypes between healthy human individuals. Across the study: Per donor, CD8 memory used one plate, CD8 naive used two, CD4 memory used three and CD4 naive used three.

CDR3 length: 11 residues. V lost 6 bases and J 1 base, leaving 4 bases between the germline ends. In germline, CDR1 is SNHLY, CDR2 FYNNEI. Terminally differentiated effector memory CD45RA+ cells were excluded from the naive CD8 cells, which were CD45RO-negative and positively selected for CCR7. Method: immunoSEQ multiplex PCR; TCRdb's copy keeps in-frame clones and lacks some. Found here are around 2,000,000 clones, about 92% of them singletons; the top ten hold about 1.5%. This clone appeared a few times. Other DNA sequences of this sample code for an identical CDR3. This sequence joins TRBV2 and TRBJ2-7; the D is unclear. Sequencing input: naive CD8+ T cells from PBMCs. This clonotype originated in a man between 18 and 29 years old in good health. Some clones in this sample may be carry-over from other donors' samples. The CDR3 DNA reads as TGTGCCAGCAGCCCATCCTACGAGCAGTACTTC. Protein sequence: CASSPSYEQYF.